The 28 T cell receptor beta chains in this list originate from one sample, sequenced in a study of blood T cell repertoires in COVID-19. TCRdb keeps only in-frame clones here, not all; method: immunoSEQ multiplex PCR. The repertoire holds about 190,000 clones, with around four fifths as singletons. The sample was peripheral blood. The receptors here all came from a young woman with acute or convalescent COVID-19.

The chain is built from TRBV11-2 and TRBJ1-4, with TRBD1 as a possible D gene (6 bases). V was clipped by 5 bases and J by 6 bases, with 13 bases between them. This CDR3 spans 14 amino acids. Germline values: CDR1 SGHAT, CDR2 FQNNGV. The CDR3 nucleotides read TGTGCCAGCAGCGCGCAGGGGAACCATGAAAAACTGTTTTTT. Its protein product is CASSAQGNHEKLFF.

This clone was observed once. This chain links TRBV6-5 with TRBJ2-2; 7 nucleotides match TRBD1. J lost 6 bases, V lost 5 bases, and 3 bases had no gene match. Germline CDR1 reads MNHEY; CDR2 reads SVGAGI. The CDR3 loop spans 13 amino acids. The CDR3 sequence: CASSRQGAGELFF. DNA of the CDR3: TGTGCCAGCAGTAGACAGGGCGCCGGGGAGCTGTTTTTT.

The chain joins TRBV7-2 to TRBJ2-7, with D possibly matching TRBD1 (6 bases). Trimming took 1 base from V and 8 from J, leaving 18 bases between them. Germline V gene data show CDR1 as SGHTA and CDR2 as FQGNSA. The CDR3 length is 15 residues. For the CDR3, the DNA is TGTGCCAGCAGCTTAGGGGCGGCACAGGGTAGGAAGCAGTACTTC. Translation gives CASSLGAAQGRKQYF. Based on the CDR3 plus reference TRBV7-2 and TRBJ2-7, the full variable domain is GAGVSQSPSNKVTEKGKDVELRCDPISGHTALYWYRQSLGQGLEFLIYFQGNSAPDKSGLPSDRFSAERTGGSVSTLTIQRTQQEDSAVYLCASSLGAAQGRKQYFGPGTRLTVT.

The chain uses TRBV18 and TRBJ2-4, with D possibly being TRBD2 (6 bases). Germline V lookup: CDR1 KGHSH, CDR2 LQKENI. V lost 6 bases and J 0 bases, leaving 30 bases between the germline ends. CDR3 size: 21 residues. The CDR3 reads CASSDPLEGQSGNLAKNIQYF. CDR3 nucleotides: TGTGCCAGCTCCGATCCCTTGGAGGGGCAGTCCGGGAATCTAGCCAAAAACATTCAGTACTTC.

V gene TRBV11-2 combines with J gene TRBJ2-7; D ambiguous. Germline CDR1 and CDR2: SGHAT and FQNNGV. Trimming took off 2 bases at V and 3 bases at J, with 5 bases between the two ends. The CDR3 spans 12 residues. The chain's CDR3 is CASSLRSYEQYF. The CDR3 region has the DNA TGTGCCAGCAGCTTACGCAGCTACGAGCAGTACTTC.

The CDR3 loop reads CASSSTADTQYF. The DNA for the CDR3 is TGCGCCAGCAGCTCTACCGCAGATACGCAGTATTTT. This chain links TRBV5-1 with TRBJ2-3; D is uncertain. V lost 3 bases to trimming and J lost 4 bases, with 6 bases between them. The CDR3 has 12 amino acids. CDR1 and CDR2 (germline): SGHRS, YFSETQ.

The J gene is TRBJ1-2, the V gene TRBV6-2 or TRBV6-3; D remains ambiguous. The CDR3 is 14 residues long. Germline loops: CDR1 MNHEY, CDR2 SVGEGT. The V end lost 0 bases, the J end lost 4 bases, and 9 bases lay between the germline ends. The CDR3 bases are TGTGCCAGCAGTTACTCGGGCAGATTCTATGGCTACACCTTC. Translation: CASSYSGRFYGYTF.

The chain recombines TRBV4-3 with TRBJ1-4; 8 bases match TRBD1. J lost 2 bases, V lost 4 bases, and 6 bases had no gene match. In germline, CDR1 is LGHNA, CDR2 YSLEER. There are 16 residues in the CDR3. CDR3 bases: TGCGCCAGCAGCCGCGGACAGGGTGGGACTAATGAAAAACTGTTTTTT. It encodes CASSRGQGGTNEKLFF.

V usage is TRBV30 and J usage is TRBJ2-7; D possibly corresponds to TRBD2 (6 bases). The V and J ends lost 0 bases and 3 bases respectively, with 12 bases between them. From germline, CDR1 is GTSNPN and CDR2 SVGIG (reference sequence). This CDR3 is 14 amino acids long. CDR3 DNA: TGTGCCTGGAGTGTACTAACGGGGGACTACGAGCAGTACTTC. It translates to CAWSVLTGDYEQYF.

This clone was picked up one time. The chain employs TRBV3-1 (or the pseudogene TRBV3-2) and TRBJ2-7; D unclear. The CDR3 consists of 12 residues. V lost 4 bases and J 1 base, leaving 5 bases between the germline ends. Germline-derived CDR1 and CDR2 are LGHDT and YNNKEL (reference sequence). The CDR3 here is CASSPTSYEQYF. CDR3 sequence (DNA): TGTGCCAGCAGCCCTACTTCCTACGAGCAGTACTTC.

This clone showed up just once. The chain uses TRBV19 and TRBJ1-6; D ambiguous. CDR1 is LNHDA, CDR2 SQIVND, per germline (reference sequence). The CDR3 extends over 13 amino acids. The V and J ends lost 6 bases and 5 bases respectively, with 8 bases between them. CDR3 loop: CASSGLDNSPLHF. CDR3 coding DNA: TGTGCCAGTAGCGGACTGGATAATTCACCCCTCCACTTT.

The CDR3 DNA sequence: TGTGCCAGCAGCCCTCGACTAGCGGGAGGCTACAATGAGCAGTTCTTC. It codes for CASSPRLAGGYNEQFF. The rearrangement uses TRBV5-6 and TRBJ2-1; TRBD2 agrees at 13 bases. Trimming cost V 4 bases and J 3 bases; bases outside gene matches: 4. The germline V gene encodes CDR1 SGHDT and CDR2 YYEEEE. The CDR3 contains 16 residues.

This clone has just one count. The DNA of the CDR3 is TGTGCCATCAGTGGGGGACAGCGCTCTGGAAACACCATATATTTT. This sequence encodes CAISGGQRSGNTIYF. The chain couples TRBV10-3 to TRBJ1-3; the match to TRBD1 covers 7 bases. The V gene's germline CDR1 is ENHRY and CDR2 SYGVKD. The CDR3 is 15 residues long. Germline trimming cut 4 bases from V and 0 bases from J; bases unmatched to any gene: 3.

This clone was detected a few times. The V and J genes are TRBV2 and TRBJ2-2; 7 nucleotides match TRBD1. The CDR3 spans 15 residues. Unmatched junction bases numbered 5, after V lost 6 bases and J lost 1 base. Per germline, CDR1 SNHLY and CDR2 FYNNEI. The DNA of the CDR3 is TGTGCCAGCAGGGCCGGGACAGTGAACACCGGGGAGCTGTTTTTT. Protein sequence: CASRAGTVNTGELFF.

The gene calls are TRBV19 and TRBJ1-2; D remains ambiguous. In germline, CDR1 is LNHDA, CDR2 SQIVND (reference sequence). V lost 5 bases and J lost 10, with 14 bases in between. CDR3 size: 12 residues. The CDR3 DNA is TGTGCCAGTAGTCGTGGAGGGCGAGACTACACCTTC. It is translated as CASSRGGRDYTF.

This sequence joins TRBV28 and TRBJ1-3, with D unclear. Deletions cut 8 bases from V and 0 bases from J, with 11 bases between. The CDR3 sequence is 14 residues long. The V gene's germline CDR1 is MDHEN and CDR2 SYDVKM. CDR3 DNA: TGTGCCAGCCGAACGCGGAGCTCTGGAAACACCATATATTTT. It specifies CASRTRSSGNTIYF.

The J gene is TRBJ2-7, the V gene TRBV25-1; D perhaps matches TRBD2 (5 bases). Per germline, CDR1 MGHDK and CDR2 SYGVNS. V was cut by 6 bases and J by 6 bases, with 9 bases left in between. The CDR3 spans 11 residues. Here the CDR3 reads CASRGLGEQYF. The CDR3 region has the DNA TGTGCCAGCAGAGGACTGGGCGAGCAGTACTTC.

The DNA for the CDR3 is TGTGCCAGTAGTATGGGTGGGAGACCCAACAATGAGCAGTTCTTC. Protein product: CASSMGGRPNNEQFF. This chain connects TRBV19 to TRBJ2-1; tentatively, D is TRBD2 (5 bases). From germline, CDR1 is LNHDA and CDR2 SQIVND (reference sequence). V was shortened by 3 bases and J by 5 bases, with 14 bases between the two germline ends. The CDR3 is 15 residues long.

This chain joins TRBV2 and TRBJ1-6; D is unresolved. The CDR3 covers 14 residues. Germline values: CDR1 SNHLY, CDR2 FYNNEI. Trimming took 8 bases from V and 4 from J, leaving 12 bases between them. The CDR3 is CASCRSGYNSPLHF. Written as DNA, the CDR3 is TGTGCCAGCTGTCGCAGCGGGTATAATTCACCCCTCCACTTT.

This clone has only a few counts. The CDR3 here is CASSEALQGMYTGELFF. As DNA, the CDR3 is TGTGCCAGCAGTGAAGCTCTCCAGGGGATGTACACCGGGGAGCTGTTTTTT. The chain couples TRBV6-1 to TRBJ2-2; D may be TRBD1 (6 bases). V shed 0 bases and J shed 3 bases, with 14 bases lying between them. The germline CDR1 and CDR2 sequences are MNHNS and SASEGT. The CDR3 is made up of 17 amino acids.

This clone has only one observation. V and J are TRBV12-5 and TRBJ1-4, with 8 nucleotides matching TRBD1. The trim removed 2 bases at V and 1 base at J, leaving 9 bases unmatched. The length of the CDR3 is 18 residues. CDR1 LGHNT and CDR2 FRNRAP come from the germline V gene. This CDR3 reads CASGLILRGRITNEKLFF. Written as DNA, the CDR3 is TGTGCTAGTGGTTTGATTCTCAGGGGGCGCATAACTAATGAAAAACTGTTTTTT.

The chain combines TRBV7-2 with TRBJ2-7; the D gene is possibly TRBD1 (6 bases). This CDR3 is built from 17 residues. V was trimmed by 8 bases and J by 2 bases, leaving 25 bases between them. CDR1 SGHTA and CDR2 FQGNSA come from the germline V gene. The CDR3 spells CASRLQIHRDTAYEQYF. The CDR3 region has the DNA TGTGCCAGCCGGCTACAGATTCACCGGGACACCGCCTACGAGCAGTACTTC.

The J gene is TRBJ2-7, the V gene TRBV27, with D possibly being TRBD2 (6 bases). Germline-derived CDR1 and CDR2 are MNHEY and SMNVEV (reference sequence). The CDR3 sequence is 16 residues long. V dropped 9 bases and J dropped 6 bases, with 27 bases sitting between them. The CDR3 region has the DNA TGTGCCAGTTCCCTCCTCGCCCGCGCCCCGGAGGGCGAGCAGTACTTC. It encodes CASSLLARAPEGEQYF.

This chain links TRBV4-2 with TRBJ1-4, with TRBD1 matching over 9 bases. The CDR3 sequence is 16 residues long. Trimming took 3 bases from V and 7 from J; bases not matched to a gene: 9. CDR1 LGHNA and CDR2 YNFKEQ come from the germline V gene. CDR3 region: CASSQTGGQGPEKLFF. For the CDR3, the DNA is TGTGCCAGCAGCCAGACGGGGGGACAGGGACCTGAAAAACTGTTTTTT.

The chain joins TRBV24-1 to TRBJ1-6; D possibly corresponds to TRBD1 (6 bases). The CDR3 has 13 residues. Trimming cost V 12 bases and J 1 base, with 9 bases left between them. Germline CDR1 is KGHDR and CDR2 is SFDVKD. In DNA form, the CDR3 reads TGTGCCGCAGGGGATTCCTATAATTCACCCCTCCACTTT. It is translated as CAAGDSYNSPLHF.

The rearrangement links TRBV10-3 to TRBJ2-2, with TRBD2 matching 8 bases. This CDR3 region has 16 residues. J was trimmed by 5 bases and V by 4 bases; bases with no gene match: 9. Germline V gene sequence: CDR1 ENHRY, CDR2 SYGVKD. CDR3 sequence (DNA): TGTGCCATCAGTGGGTTATTAGCGGGGCGGACCGGGGAGCTGTTTTTT. Amino acid sequence: CAISGLLAGRTGELFF.

The table lists this clone with a few counts. V is TRBV29-1 and J is TRBJ2-3; D uncertain. CDR1 SQVTM and CDR2 ANQGSEA come from the germline V gene. CDR3 length: 10 amino acids. V was pared by 7 bases and J by 7 bases, with 9 bases between. The CDR3 here is CSALMNTQYF. In nucleotides, the CDR3 is TGCAGCGCCCTAATGAATACGCAGTATTTT.

V usage is TRBV28 and J usage is TRBJ2-5; 10 bases are a match to TRBD2. Germline loops: CDR1 MDHEN, CDR2 SYDVKM. This CDR3 has 15 residues. The V gene end was trimmed by 4 bases and the J gene end by 6 bases; junction bases not matched to a gene: 8. The CDR3 reads CASSSQRGGSKTQYF. The DNA for the CDR3 is TGTGCCAGCAGTTCCCAGCGGGGGGGCTCAAAGACCCAGTACTTC.